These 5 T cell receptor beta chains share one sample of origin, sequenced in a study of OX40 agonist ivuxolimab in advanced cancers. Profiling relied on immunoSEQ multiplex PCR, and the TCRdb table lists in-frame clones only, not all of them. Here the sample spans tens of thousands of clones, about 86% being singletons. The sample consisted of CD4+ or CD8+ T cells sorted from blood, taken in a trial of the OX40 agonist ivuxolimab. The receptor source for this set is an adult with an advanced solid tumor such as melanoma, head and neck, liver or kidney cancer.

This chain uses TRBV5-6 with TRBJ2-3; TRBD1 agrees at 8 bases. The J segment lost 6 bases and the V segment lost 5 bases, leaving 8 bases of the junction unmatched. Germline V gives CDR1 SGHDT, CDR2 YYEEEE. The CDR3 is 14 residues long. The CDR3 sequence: CASSYQGARDTQYF. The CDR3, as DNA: TGTGCCAGCAGTTACCAGGGGGCTAGGGATACGCAGTATTTT.

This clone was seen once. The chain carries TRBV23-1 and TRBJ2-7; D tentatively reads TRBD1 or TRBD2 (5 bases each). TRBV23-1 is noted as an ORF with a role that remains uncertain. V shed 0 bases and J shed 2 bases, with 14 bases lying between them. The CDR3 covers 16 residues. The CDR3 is CASSQSRGDPPYEQYF. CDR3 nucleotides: TGCGCCAGCAGTCAATCGAGAGGGGACCCCCCCTACGAGCAGTACTTC.

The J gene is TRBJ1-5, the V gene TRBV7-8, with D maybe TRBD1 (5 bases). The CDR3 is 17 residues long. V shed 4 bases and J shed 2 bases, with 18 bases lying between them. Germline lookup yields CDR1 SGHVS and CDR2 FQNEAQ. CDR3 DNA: TGTGCCAGCAGCTCCTGGGACGAGCACCCCGGCAATCAGCCCCAGCATTTT. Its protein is CASSSWDEHPGNQPQHF.

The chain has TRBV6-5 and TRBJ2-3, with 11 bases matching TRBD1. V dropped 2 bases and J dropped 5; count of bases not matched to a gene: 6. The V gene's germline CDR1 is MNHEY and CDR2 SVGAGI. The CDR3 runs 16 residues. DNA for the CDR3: TGTGCCAGCAGTTACCAAGGGACAGGGGGGAAAGATACGCAGTATTTT. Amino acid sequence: CASSYQGTGGKDTQYF.

The CDR3 nucleotides are TGTGCCAGCAGCCCCCCGGCCGGGAAAGCCTACGAGCAGTACTTC. This translates into CASSPPAGKAYEQYF. The chain recombines TRBV2 with TRBJ2-7; D perhaps matches TRBD2 (5 bases). The V end was cut by 6 bases, the J end by 2 bases, with 17 bases between. Germline CDR1 SNHLY, CDR2 FYNNEI. CDR3 length: 15 residues.